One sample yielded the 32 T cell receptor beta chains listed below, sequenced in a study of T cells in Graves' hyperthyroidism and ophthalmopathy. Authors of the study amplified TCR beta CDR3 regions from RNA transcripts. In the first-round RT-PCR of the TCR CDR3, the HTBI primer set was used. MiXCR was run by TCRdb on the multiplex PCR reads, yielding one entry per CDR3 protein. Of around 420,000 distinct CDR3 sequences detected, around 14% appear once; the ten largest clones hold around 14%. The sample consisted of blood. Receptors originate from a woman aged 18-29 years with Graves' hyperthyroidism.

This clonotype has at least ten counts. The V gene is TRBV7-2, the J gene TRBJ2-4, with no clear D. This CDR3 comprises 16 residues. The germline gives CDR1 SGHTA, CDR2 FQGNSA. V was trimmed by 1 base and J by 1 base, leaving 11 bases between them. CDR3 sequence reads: CASSLGHTGAKNIQYF. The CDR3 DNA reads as TGTGCCAGCAGCTTAGGACATACCGGGGCCAAAAACATTCAGTACTTC.

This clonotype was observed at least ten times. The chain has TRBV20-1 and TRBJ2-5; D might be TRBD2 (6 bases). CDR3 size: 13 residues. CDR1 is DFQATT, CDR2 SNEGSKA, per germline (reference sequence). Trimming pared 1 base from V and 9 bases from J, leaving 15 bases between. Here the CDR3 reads CSARGDSRGAQYF. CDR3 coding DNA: TGCAGTGCTAGAGGGGACTCCCGTGGGGCCCAGTACTTC.

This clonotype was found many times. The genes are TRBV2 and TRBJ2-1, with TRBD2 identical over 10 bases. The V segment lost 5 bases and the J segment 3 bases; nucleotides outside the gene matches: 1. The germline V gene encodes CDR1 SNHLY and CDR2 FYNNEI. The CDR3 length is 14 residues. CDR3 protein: CASSKRGGYNEQFF. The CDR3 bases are TGTGCCAGCAGTAAGCGGGGGGGCTACAATGAGCAGTTCTTC.

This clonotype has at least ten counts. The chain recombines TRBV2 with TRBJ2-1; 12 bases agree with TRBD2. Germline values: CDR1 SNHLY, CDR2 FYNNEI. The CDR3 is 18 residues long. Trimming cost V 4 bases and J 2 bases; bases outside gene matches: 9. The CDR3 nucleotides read TGTGCCAGCAGTGTTTCGGCTAGCGGGAGGGGGGCCTACAATGAGCAGTTCTTC. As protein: CASSVSASGRGAYNEQFF.

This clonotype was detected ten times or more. CDR3 sequence reads: CASSFFGSETQYF. The CDR3, as DNA: TGTGCCAGCAGTTTCTTCGGGTCGGAGACCCAGTACTTC. The chain couples TRBV12-3 or TRBV12-4 to TRBJ2-5; D gene ambiguous. The ends were cut back, 3 bases at V and 5 bases at J, with 10 bases in the middle. The CDR3 is made up of 13 amino acids.

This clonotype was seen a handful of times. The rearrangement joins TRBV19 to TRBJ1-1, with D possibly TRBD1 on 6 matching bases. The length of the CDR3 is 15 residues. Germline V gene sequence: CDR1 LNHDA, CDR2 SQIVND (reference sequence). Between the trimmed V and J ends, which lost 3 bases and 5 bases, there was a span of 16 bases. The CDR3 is CASSIQQGRRTEAFF. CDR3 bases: TGTGCCAGTAGTATTCAGCAGGGGCGGAGAACTGAAGCTTTCTTT.

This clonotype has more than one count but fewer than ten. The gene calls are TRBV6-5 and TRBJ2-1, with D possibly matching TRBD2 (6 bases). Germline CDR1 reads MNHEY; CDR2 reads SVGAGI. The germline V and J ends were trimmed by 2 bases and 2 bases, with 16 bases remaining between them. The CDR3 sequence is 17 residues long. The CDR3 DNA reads TGTGCCAGCAGTTACACACTAGCCTTTAGCCCCTACAATGAGCAGTTCTTC. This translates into CASSYTLAFSPYNEQFF.

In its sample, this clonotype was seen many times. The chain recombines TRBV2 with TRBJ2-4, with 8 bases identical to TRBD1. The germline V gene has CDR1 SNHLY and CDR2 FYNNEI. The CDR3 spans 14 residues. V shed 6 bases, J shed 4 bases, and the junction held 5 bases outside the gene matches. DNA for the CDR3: TGTGCCAGCAGCTTCCGGGACAGGAAAAACATTCAGTACTTC. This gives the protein CASSFRDRKNIQYF.

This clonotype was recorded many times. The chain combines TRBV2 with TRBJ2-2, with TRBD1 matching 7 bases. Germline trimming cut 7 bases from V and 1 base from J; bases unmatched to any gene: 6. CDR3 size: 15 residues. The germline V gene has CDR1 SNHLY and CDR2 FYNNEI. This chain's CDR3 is CASIDRDRNTGELFF. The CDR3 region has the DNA TGTGCCAGCATCGACCGGGACAGGAACACCGGGGAGCTGTTTTTT. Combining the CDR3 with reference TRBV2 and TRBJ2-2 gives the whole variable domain EPEVTQTPSHQVTQMGQEVILRCVPISNHLYFYWYRQILGQKVEFLVSFYNNEISEKSEIFDDQFSVERPDGSNFTLKIRSTKLEDSAMYFCASIDRDRNTGELFFGEGSRLTVL.

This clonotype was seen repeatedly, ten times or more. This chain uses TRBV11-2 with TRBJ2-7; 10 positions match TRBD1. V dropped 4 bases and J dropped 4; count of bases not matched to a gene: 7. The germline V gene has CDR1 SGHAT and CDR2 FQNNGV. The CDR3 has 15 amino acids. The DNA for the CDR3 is TGTGCCAGCAGCTCCCGGGACAGGGGTATATACGAGCAGTACTTC. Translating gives CASSSRDRGIYEQYF.

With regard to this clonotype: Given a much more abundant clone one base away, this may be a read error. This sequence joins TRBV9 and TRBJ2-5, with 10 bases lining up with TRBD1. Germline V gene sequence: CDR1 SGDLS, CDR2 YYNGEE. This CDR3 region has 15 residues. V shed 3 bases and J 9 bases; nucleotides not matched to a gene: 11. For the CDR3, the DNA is TGTGCCAGCAGCGCCCAGGGACAGGGGAAGGAGGCCCAGTACTTC. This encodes CASSAQGQGKEAQYF.

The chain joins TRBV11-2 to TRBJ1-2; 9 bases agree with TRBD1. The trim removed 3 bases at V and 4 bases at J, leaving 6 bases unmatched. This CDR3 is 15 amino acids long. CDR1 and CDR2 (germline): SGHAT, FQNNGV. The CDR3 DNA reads TGTGCCAGCAGCTTCTTTCTGGACAGGGGCTATGGCTACACCTTC. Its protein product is CASSFFLDRGYGYTF.

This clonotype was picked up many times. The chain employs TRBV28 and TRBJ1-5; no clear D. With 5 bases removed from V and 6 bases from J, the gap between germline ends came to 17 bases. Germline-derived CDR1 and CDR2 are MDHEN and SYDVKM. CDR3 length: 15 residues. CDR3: CASSPHRGSGQPQHF. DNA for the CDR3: TGTGCCAGCAGTCCCCATCGTGGGAGCGGTCAGCCCCAGCATTTT.

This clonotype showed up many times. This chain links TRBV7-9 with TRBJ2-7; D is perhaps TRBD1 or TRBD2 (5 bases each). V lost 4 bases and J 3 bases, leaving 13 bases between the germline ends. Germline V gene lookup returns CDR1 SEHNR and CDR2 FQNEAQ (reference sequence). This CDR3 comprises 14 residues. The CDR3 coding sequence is TGTGCCAGCAGCTCGGTGGGACGGATCTACGAGCAGTACTTC. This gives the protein CASSSVGRIYEQYF.

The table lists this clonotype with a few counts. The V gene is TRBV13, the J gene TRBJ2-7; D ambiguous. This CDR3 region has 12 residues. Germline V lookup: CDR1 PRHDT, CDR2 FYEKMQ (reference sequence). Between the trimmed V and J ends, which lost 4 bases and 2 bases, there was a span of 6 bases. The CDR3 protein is CASSYTAYEQYF. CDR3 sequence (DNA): TGTGCCAGCAGCTACACAGCCTACGAGCAGTACTTC. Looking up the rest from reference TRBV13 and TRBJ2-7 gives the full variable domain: AAGVIQSPRHLIKEKRETATLKCYPIPRHDTVYWYQQGPGQDPQFLISFYEKMQSDKGSIPDRFSAQQFSDYHSELNMSSLELGDSALYFCASSYTAYEQYFGPGTRLTVT.

The CDR3 DNA sequence: TGTGCCAGCACCGGATGGGCTAGCGGGGGCGACGAGCAGTACTTC. As protein: CASTGWASGGDEQYF. The genes are TRBV12-3 or TRBV12-4 and TRBJ2-7; 10 nucleotides line up with TRBD2. The trim removed 7 bases at V and 5 bases at J, leaving 11 bases unmatched. This CDR3 region has 15 residues.

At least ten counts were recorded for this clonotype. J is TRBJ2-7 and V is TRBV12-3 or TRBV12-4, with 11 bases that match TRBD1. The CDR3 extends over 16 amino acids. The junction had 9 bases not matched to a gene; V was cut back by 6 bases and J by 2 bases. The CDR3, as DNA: TGTGCCAGCAGCCTGTGGACAGGGGGCCTTCCCTACGAGCAGTACTTC. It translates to CASSLWTGGLPYEQYF.

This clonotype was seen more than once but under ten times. The CDR3 DNA reads TGTGCCAGCAGCTTAGACGGGACAGCCGGCTACACCTTC. This encodes CASSLDGTAGYTF. This sequence joins TRBV7-6 and TRBJ1-2, with TRBD1 matching over 7 bases. V shed 1 base, J shed 8 bases, and the junction held 4 bases outside the gene matches. Germline lookup yields CDR1 SGHVS and CDR2 FNYEAQ. The CDR3 length is 13 residues.

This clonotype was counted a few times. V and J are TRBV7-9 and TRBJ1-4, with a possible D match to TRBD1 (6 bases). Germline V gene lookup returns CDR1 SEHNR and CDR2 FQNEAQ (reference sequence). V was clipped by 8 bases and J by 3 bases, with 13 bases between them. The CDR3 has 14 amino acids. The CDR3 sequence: CASQGIIPNEKLFF. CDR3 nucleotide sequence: TGTGCCAGCCAGGGGATTATACCTAATGAAAAACTGTTTTTT.

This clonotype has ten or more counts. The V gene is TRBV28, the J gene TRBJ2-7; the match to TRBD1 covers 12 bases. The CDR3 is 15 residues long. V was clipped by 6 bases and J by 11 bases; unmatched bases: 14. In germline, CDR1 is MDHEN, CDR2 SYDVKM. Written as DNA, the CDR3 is TGTGCCAGCAGCTCCAGCCGGGACAGGGGGCCTAGCGAGTACTTC. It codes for CASSSSRDRGPSEYF.

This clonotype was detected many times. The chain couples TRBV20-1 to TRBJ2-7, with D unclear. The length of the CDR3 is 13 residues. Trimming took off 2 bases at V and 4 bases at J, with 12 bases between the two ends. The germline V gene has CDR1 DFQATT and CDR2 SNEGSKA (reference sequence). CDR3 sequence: CSARKPGRYEQYF. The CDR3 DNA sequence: TGCAGTGCTAGAAAGCCGGGTCGGTACGAGCAGTACTTC.

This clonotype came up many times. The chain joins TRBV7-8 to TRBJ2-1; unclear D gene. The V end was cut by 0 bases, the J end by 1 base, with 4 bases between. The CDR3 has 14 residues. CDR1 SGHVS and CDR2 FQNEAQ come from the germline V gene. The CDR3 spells CASSLAASYNEQFF. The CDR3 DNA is TGTGCCAGCAGCTTAGCGGCTTCCTACAATGAGCAGTTCTTC.

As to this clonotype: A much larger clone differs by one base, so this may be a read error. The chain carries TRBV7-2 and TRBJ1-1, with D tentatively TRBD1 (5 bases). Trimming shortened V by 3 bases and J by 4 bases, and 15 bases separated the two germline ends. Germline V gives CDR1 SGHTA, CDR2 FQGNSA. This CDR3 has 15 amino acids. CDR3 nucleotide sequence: TGTGCCAGCAGCTTTGCGGGGGGGTCGGGCACTGAAGCTTTCTTT. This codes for CASSFAGGSGTEAFF.

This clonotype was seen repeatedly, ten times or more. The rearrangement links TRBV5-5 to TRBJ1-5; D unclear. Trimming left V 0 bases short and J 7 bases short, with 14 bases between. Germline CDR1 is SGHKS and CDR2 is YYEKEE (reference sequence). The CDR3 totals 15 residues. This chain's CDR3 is CASSLEGEDTQPQHF. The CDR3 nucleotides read TGTGCCAGCAGCTTGGAGGGCGAAGATACGCAGCCCCAGCATTTT.

The DNA for the CDR3 is TGTGCCAGCAGTCCCAGGGGTAATAACTATGGCTACACCTTC. Amino acids: CASSPRGNNYGYTF. The chain uses TRBV6-2 or TRBV6-3 and TRBJ1-2; D may be TRBD1 (6 bases). Germline V lookup: CDR1 MNHEY, CDR2 SVGEGT. V was pared by 5 bases and J by 1 base, with 11 bases between. CDR3 length: 14 amino acids.

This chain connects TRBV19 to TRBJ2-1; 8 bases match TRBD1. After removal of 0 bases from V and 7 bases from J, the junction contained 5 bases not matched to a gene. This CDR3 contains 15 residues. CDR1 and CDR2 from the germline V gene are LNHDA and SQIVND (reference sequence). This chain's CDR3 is CASSIDRGLVNEQFF. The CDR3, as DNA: TGTGCCAGTAGTATAGACAGGGGGCTAGTGAATGAGCAGTTCTTC.

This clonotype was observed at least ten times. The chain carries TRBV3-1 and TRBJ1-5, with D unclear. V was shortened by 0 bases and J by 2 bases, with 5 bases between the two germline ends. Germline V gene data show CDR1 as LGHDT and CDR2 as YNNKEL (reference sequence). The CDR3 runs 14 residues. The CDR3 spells CASSQEGGNQPQHF. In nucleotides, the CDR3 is TGTGCCAGCAGCCAAGAGGGTGGCAATCAGCCCCAGCATTTT. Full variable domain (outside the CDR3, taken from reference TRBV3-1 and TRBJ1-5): DTAVSQTPKYLVTQMGNDKSIKCEQNLGHDTMYWYKQDSKKFLKIMFSYNNKELIINETVPNRFSPKSPDKAHLNLHINSLELGDSAVYFCASSQEGGNQPQHFGDGTRLSIL.

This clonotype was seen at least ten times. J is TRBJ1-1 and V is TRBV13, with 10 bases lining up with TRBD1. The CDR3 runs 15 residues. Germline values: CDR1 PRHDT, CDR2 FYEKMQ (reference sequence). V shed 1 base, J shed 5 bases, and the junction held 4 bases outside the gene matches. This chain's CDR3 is CASSLVGTGVTEAFF. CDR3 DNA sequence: TGTGCCAGCAGCTTAGTTGGGACAGGGGTAACTGAAGCTTTCTTT.

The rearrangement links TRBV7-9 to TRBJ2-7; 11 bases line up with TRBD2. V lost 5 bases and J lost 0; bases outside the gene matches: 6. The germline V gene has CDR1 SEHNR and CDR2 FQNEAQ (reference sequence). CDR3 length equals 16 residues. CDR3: CASSTTSGALSYEQYF. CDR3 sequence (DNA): TGTGCCAGCAGCACGACTAGCGGGGCGCTCTCCTACGAGCAGTACTTC.

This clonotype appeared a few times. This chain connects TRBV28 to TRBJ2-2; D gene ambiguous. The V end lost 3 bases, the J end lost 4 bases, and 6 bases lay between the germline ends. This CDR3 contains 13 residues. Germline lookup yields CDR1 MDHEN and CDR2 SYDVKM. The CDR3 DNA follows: TGTGCCAGCAGTTTCCTTCGCACCGGGGAGCTGTTTTTT. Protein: CASSFLRTGELFF.

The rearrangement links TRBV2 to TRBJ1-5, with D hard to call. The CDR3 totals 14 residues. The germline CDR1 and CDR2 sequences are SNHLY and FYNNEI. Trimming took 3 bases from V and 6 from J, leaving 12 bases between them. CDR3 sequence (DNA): TGTGCCAGCAGTGATGAGGGTATACGTCAGCCCCAGCATTTT. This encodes CASSDEGIRQPQHF.

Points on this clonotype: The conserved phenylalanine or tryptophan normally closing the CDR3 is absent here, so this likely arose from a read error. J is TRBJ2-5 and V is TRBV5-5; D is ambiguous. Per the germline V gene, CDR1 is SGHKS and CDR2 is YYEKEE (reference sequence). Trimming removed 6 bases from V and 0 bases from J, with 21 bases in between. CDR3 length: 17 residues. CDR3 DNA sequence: TGTGCCAGCAACACTAAACCAGGAGCCTTTTACCAAGAGACCCAGTACGTC. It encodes CASNTKPGAFYQETQYV.